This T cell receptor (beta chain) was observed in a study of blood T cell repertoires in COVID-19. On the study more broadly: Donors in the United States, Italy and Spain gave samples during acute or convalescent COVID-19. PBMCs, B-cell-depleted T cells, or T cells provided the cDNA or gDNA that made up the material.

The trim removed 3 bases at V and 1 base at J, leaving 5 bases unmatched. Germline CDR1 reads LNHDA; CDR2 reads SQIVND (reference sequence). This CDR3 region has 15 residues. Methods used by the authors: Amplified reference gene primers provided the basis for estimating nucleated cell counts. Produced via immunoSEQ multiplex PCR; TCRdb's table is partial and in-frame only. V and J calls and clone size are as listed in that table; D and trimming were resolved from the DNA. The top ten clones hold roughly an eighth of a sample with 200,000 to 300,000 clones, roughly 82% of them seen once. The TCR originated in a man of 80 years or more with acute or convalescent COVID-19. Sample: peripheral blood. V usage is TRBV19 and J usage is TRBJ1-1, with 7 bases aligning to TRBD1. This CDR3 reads CASSMTGTGNTEAFF. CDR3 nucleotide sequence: TGTGCCAGTAGTATGACAGGGACGGGGAACACTGAAGCTTTCTTT.